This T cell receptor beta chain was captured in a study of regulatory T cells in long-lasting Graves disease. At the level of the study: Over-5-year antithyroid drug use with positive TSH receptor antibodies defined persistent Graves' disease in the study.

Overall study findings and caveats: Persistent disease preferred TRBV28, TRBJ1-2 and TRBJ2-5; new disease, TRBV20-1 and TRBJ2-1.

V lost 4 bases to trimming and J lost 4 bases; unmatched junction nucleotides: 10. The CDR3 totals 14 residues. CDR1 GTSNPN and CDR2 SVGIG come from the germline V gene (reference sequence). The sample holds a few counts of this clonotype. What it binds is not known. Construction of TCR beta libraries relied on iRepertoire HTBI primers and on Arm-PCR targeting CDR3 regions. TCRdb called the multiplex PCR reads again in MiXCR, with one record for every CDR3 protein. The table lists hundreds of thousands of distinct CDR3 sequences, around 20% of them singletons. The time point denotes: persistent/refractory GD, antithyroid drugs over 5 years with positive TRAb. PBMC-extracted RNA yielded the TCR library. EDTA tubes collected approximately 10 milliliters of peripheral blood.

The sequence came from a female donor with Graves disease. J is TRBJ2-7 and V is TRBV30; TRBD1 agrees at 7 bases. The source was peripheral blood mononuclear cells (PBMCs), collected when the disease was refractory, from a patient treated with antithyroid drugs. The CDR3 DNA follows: TGTGCCTGGACCCTGCCGGGACAGCTATACGAGCAGTACTTC. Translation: CAWTLPGQLYEQYF.